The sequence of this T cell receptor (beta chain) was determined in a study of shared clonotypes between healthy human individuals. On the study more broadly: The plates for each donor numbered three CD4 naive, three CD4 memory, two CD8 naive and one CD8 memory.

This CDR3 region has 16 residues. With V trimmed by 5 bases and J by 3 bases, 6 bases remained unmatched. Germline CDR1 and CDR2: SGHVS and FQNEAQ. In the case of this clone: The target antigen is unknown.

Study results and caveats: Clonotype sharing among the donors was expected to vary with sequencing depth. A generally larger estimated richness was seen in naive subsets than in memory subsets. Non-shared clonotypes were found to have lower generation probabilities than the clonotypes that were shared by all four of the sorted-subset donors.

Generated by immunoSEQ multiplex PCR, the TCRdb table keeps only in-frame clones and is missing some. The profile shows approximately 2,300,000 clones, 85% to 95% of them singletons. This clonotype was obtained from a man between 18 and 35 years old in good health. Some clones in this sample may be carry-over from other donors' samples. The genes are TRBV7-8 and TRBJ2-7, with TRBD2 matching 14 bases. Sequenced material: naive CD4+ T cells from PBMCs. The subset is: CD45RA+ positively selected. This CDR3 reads CASSVGLAGDYYEQYF. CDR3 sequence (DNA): TGTGCCAGCAGCGTGGGACTAGCGGGAGATTACTACGAGCAGTACTTC.